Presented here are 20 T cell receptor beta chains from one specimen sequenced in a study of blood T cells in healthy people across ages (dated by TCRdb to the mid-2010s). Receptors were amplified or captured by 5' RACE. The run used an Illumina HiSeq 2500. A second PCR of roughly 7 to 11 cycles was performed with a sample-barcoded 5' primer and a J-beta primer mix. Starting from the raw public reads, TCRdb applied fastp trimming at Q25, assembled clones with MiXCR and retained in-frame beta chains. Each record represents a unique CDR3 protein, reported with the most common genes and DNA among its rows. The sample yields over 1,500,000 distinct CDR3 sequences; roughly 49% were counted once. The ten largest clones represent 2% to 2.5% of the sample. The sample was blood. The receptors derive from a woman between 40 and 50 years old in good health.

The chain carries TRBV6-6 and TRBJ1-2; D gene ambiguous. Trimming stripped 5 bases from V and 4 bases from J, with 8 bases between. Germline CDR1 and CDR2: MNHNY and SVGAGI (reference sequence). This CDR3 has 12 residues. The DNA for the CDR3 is TGTGCCAGCAGTGATTGGGGCTATGGCTACACCTTC. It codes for CASSDWGYGYTF.

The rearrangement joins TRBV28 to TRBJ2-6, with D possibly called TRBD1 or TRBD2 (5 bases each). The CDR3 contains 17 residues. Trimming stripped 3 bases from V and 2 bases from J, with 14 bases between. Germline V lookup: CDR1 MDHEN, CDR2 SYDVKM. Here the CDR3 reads CASSFQGADTGANVLTF. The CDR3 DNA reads TGTGCCAGCAGTTTCCAGGGAGCCGACACTGGGGCCAACGTCCTGACTTTC.

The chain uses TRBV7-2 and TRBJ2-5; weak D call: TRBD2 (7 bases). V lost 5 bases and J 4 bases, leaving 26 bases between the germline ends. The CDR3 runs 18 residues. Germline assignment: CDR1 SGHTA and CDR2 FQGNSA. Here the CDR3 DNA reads TGTGCCAGCAGCCCTACATTGGGTGGGGGGGCCTCTCTAGAGACCCAGTACTTC. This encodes CASSPTLGGGASLETQYF.

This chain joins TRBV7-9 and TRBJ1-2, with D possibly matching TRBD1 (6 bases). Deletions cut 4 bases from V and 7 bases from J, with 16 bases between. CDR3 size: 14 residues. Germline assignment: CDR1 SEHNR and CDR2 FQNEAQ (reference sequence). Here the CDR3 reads CASSSGPGEGGYTF. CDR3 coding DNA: TGTGCCAGCAGCTCCGGCCCAGGGGAGGGTGGCTACACCTTC.

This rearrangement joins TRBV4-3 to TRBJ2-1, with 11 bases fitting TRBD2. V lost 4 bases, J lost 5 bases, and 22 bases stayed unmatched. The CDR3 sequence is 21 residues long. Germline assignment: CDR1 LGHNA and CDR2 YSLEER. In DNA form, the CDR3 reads TGCGCCAGCAGCCCCCTCGACGCGGGGGCTAGCGGGGGGACCCTACACAATGAGCAGTTCTTC. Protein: CASSPLDAGASGGTLHNEQFF.

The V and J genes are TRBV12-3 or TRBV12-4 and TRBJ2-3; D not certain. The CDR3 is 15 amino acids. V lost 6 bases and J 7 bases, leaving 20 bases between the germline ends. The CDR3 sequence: CASRDDGCYVNTQYF. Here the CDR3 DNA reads TGTGCCAGCAGGGACGACGGGTGCTACGTAAATACGCAGTATTTT.

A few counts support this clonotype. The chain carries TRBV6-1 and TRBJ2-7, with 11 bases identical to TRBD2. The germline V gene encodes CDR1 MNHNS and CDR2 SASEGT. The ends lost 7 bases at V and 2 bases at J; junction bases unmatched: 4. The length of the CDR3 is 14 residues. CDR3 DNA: TGTGCCAGCACTTTGACTAGCGGGACCTACGAGCAGTACTTC. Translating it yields CASTLTSGTYEQYF.

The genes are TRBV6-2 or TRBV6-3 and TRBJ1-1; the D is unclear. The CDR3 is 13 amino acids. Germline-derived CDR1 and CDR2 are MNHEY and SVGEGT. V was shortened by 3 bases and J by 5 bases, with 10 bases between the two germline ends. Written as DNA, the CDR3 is TGTGCCAGCAGTTATGTGAGACGAACTGAAGCTTTCTTT. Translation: CASSYVRRTEAFF.

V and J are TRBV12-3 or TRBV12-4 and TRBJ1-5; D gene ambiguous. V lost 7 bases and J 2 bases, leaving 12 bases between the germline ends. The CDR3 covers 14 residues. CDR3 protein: CASTGESGNQPQHF. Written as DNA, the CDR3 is TGTGCCAGCACCGGGGAGTCGGGCAATCAGCCCCAGCATTTT.

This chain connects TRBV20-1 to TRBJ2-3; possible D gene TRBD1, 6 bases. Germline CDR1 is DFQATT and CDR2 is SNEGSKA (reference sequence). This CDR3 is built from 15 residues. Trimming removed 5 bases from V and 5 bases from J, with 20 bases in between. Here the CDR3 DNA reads TGCAGTGCTGGCTCCGGGACACCGGTGGGAGATACGCAGTATTTT. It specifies CSAGSGTPVGDTQYF.

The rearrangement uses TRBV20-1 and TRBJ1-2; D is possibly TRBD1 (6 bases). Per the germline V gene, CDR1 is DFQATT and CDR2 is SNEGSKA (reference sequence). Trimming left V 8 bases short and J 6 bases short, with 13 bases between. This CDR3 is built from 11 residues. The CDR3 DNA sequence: TGCAGTACTCGATACAGGGATGGCTACACCTTC. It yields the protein CSTRYRDGYTF.

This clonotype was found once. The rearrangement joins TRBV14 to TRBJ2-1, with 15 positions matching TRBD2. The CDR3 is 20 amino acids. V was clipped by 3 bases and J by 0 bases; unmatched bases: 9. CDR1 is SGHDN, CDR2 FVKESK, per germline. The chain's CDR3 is CASSQRRTSGGGSSYNEQFF. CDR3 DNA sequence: TGTGCCAGCAGCCAGCGCAGGACTAGCGGGGGGGGTAGCTCCTACAATGAGCAGTTCTTC. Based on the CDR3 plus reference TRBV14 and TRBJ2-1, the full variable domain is EAGVTQFPSHSVIEKGQTVTLRCDPISGHDNLYWYRRVMGKEIKFLLHFVKESKQDESGMPNNRFLAERTGGTYSTLKVQPAELEDSGVYFCASSQRRTSGGGSSYNEQFFGPGTRLTVL.

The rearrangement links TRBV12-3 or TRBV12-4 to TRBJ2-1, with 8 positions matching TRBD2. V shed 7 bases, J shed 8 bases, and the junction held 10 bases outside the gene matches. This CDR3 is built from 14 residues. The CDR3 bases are TGTGCCAGCACCCGGGGGGGAGAAGGCTATGAGCAGTTCTTC. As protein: CASTRGGEGYEQFF.

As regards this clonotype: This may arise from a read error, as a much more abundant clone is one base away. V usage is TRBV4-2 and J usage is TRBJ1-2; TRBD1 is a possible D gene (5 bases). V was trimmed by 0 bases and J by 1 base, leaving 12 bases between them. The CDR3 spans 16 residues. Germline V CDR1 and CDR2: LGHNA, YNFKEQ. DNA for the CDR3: TGTGCCAGCAGCCAAGATGCGGGGGGGTGTAACTATGGCTACACCTTC. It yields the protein CASSQDAGGCNYGYTF.

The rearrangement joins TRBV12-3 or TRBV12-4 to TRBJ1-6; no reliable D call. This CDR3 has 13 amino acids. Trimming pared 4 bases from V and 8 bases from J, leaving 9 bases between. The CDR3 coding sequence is TGTGCCAGCAGTTACGGCCTGGATTCACCCCTCCACTTT. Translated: CASSYGLDSPLHF.

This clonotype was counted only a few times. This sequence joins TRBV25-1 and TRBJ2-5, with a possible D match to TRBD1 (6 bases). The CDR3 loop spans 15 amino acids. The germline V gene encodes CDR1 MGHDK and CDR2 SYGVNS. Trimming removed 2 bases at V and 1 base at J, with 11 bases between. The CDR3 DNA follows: TGTGCCAGCAGTGAAGTAAGGACAGCCCAAGAGACCCAGTACTTC. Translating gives CASSEVRTAQETQYF.

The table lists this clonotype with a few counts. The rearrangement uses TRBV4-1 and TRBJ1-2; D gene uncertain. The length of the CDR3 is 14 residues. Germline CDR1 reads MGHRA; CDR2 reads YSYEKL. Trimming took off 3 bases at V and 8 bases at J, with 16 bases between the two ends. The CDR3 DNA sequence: TGCGCCAGCAGCCAGCCTGGACGTAAGAGAGGCTACACCTTC. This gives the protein CASSQPGRKRGYTF.

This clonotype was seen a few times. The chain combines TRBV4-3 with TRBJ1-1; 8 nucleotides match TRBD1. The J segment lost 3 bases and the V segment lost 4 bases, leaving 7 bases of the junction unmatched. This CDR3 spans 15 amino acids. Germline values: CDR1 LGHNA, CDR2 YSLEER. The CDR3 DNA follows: TGCGCCAGCAGCCTTCTGACAGGGGATGACACTGAAGCTTTCTTT. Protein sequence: CASSLLTGDDTEAFF.

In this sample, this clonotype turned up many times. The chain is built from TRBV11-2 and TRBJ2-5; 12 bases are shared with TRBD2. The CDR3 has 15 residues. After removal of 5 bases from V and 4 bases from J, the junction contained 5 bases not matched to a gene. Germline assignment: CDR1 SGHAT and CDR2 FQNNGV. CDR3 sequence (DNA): TGTGCCAGCAGCCCGACTAGCGGGGGAACAGAGACCCAGTACTTC. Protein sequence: CASSPTSGGTETQYF.

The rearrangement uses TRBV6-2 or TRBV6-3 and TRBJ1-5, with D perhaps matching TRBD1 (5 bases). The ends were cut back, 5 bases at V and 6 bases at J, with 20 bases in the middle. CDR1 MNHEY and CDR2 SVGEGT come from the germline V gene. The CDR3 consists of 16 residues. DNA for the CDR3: TGTGCCAGCAGTAAGGGACCGGGTAGGGTAGGTCAGCCCCAGCATTTT. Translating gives CASSKGPGRVGQPQHF.